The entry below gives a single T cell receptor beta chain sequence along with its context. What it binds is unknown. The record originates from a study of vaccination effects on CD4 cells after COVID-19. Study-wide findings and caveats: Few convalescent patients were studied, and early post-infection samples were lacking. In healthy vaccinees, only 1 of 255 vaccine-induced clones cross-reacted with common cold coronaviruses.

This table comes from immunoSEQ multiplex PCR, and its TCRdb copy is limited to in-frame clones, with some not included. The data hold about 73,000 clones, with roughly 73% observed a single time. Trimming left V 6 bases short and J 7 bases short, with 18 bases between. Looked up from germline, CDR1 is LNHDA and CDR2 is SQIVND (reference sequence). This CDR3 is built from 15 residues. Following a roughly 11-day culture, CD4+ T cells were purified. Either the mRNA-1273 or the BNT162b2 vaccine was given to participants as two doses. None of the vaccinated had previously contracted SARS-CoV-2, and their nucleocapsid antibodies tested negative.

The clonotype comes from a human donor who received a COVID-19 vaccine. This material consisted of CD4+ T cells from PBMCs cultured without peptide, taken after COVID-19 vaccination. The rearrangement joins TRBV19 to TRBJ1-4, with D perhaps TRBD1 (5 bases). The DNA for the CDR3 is TGTGCCAGTAGGGTTGGGGGGAGAGGGCTTGAAAAACTGTTTTTT. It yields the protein CASRVGGRGLEKLFF. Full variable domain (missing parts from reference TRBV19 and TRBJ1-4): DGGITQSPKYLFRKEGQNVTLSCEQNLNHDAMYWYRQDPGQGLRLIYYSQIVNDFQKGDIAEGYSVSREKKESFPLTVTSAQKNPTAFYLCASRVGGRGLEKLFFGSGTQLSVL.